This TCR beta chain was captured by sequencing in a study of blood T cell repertoires in COVID-19. Patients from Seattle were sampled longitudinally, starting during active infection. As processed by the authors: Estimation of nucleated cell counts relied on the amplification of reference gene primers. Clones were read by immunoSEQ multiplex PCR, and TCRdb kept only the in-frame ones, dropping some. That table supplies the V and J calls and clone size; D and trimming were determined from the DNA. The sample lists 300,000 to 400,000 clones, 89% seen once, with around 3% in the top ten. Trimming removed 6 bases from V and 3 bases from J; junction bases left unmatched: 11. The CDR3 runs to 17 residues. Germline-derived CDR1 and CDR2 are WNHNN and SYGVQD (reference sequence).

The rearrangement links TRBV10-1 to TRBJ1-1; 12 bases map to TRBD1. Material for sequencing was peripheral blood. The source is a woman aged 25 to 39 with COVID-19, enrolled during active disease. This CDR3 reads CASRETGTGGEDTEAFF. The CDR3 coding sequence is TGCGCCAGCAGGGAAACCGGGACAGGGGGCGAGGACACTGAAGCTTTCTTT.